A single sample is the source of the 30 T cell receptor beta chains below, sequenced in a study of T cell changes during pregnancy in multiple sclerosis. Clones were sequenced by immunoSEQ multiplex PCR, and TCRdb holds only the in-frame ones, with some missing. Of 50,000 to 70,000 clones in the sample, over 75% are singletons; the top ten hold roughly 5.2%. This sample comprised CD8+ T cells from peripheral blood mononuclear cells, obtained before pregnancy. These receptors all stem from a female donor with multiple sclerosis, enrolled in a pregnancy study.

The genes are TRBV5-1 and TRBJ2-7, with 9 bases that match TRBD1. J was trimmed by 4 bases and V by 4 bases; bases with no gene match: 3. Germline loops: CDR1 SGHRS, CDR2 YFSETQ. This CDR3 comprises 13 residues. The CDR3 nucleotides read TGCGCCAGCAGCACCGGGACAGGGTACGAGCAGTACTTC. Residues: CASSTGTGYEQYF.

A single count supports this clone. The genes are TRBV5-4 and TRBJ1-2; no clear D gene. CDR1 SGHNT and CDR2 YYREEE come from the germline V gene (reference sequence). The V gene lost 0 bases and the J gene lost 0 bases, with 9 bases spanning the gap. The CDR3 length is 15 residues. The CDR3 region is CASSLVGSSNYGYTF. CDR3 coding DNA: TGTGCCAGCAGCTTGGTTGGCAGTTCTAACTATGGCTACACCTTC.

The chain recombines TRBV2 with TRBJ1-5; D is perhaps TRBD1 (6 bases). V was shortened by 2 bases and J by 4 bases, with 12 bases between the two germline ends. The length of the CDR3 is 15 residues. Germline CDR1 and CDR2: SNHLY and FYNNEI. The chain's CDR3 is CASSELGQGNQPQHF. The DNA of the CDR3 is TGTGCCAGCAGTGAACTGGGGCAGGGGAATCAGCCCCAGCATTTT.

V gene TRBV11-2 combines with J gene TRBJ2-1, with TRBD2 matching over 9 bases. The V gene's germline CDR1 is SGHAT and CDR2 FQNNGV. CDR3 length: 18 amino acids. V gave up 3 bases and J gave up 5 bases; unmatched junction bases: 14. This CDR3 reads CASSFSSGGLGTHNEQFF. The CDR3 DNA follows: TGTGCCAGCAGCTTTTCCAGCGGGGGGCTGGGGACTCACAATGAGCAGTTCTTC.

The rearrangement uses TRBV5-1 and TRBJ1-6; 8 nucleotides line up with TRBD1. CDR3 size: 20 residues. V lost 6 bases to trimming and J lost 4 bases; unmatched junction nucleotides: 21. Germline CDR1 is SGHRS and CDR2 is YFSETQ. The CDR3 DNA follows: TGCGCCAGCATTACCGTGGACAGGGTGGAAGGAGGGGCGTATAATTCACCCCTCCACTTT. This codes for CASITVDRVEGGAYNSPLHF.

V usage is TRBV7-9 and J usage is TRBJ2-7; TRBD1 aligns across 7 bases. Germline assignment: CDR1 SEHNR and CDR2 FQNEAQ (reference sequence). The CDR3 has 15 residues. J lost 6 bases, V lost 5 bases, and 13 bases had no gene match. The CDR3 is CASSPVTGDRCEQYF. In nucleotides, the CDR3 is TGTGCCAGCAGCCCAGTCACAGGGGATCGGTGCGAGCAGTACTTC.

On this clone: Mismatch with germline at one junction end may stem from a read error. V is TRBV11-1 and J is TRBJ2-7; 8 bases map to TRBD1. Per germline, CDR1 SGHAT and CDR2 FQDESV (reference sequence). The CDR3 runs to 13 residues. In DNA form, the CDR3 reads TGTGCCAGCAGCTTAGAGTCCCGGGACAGGAAGTTATTC. This sequence encodes CASSLESRDRKLF.

The chain has TRBV18 and TRBJ2-2; a possible D gene is TRBD1 (5 bases). Trimming took off 6 bases at V and 3 bases at J, with 14 bases between the two ends. Germline values: CDR1 KGHSH, CDR2 LQKENI. This CDR3 spans 15 amino acids. The CDR3 coding sequence is TGTGCCAGCTCGCTGACAGAAACTCACACCGGGGAGCTGTTTTTT. Its protein is CASSLTETHTGELFF.

This chain uses TRBV21-1 with TRBJ1-2. TRBV21-1 is a known pseudogene. The CDR3 runs 14 residues. In nucleotides, the CDR3 is TGTGCCAGCAGCCGCCCCTATCGGGACTATGGCTACACCTTC. Translating gives CASSRPYRDYGYTF.

This clone was observed once. The chain recombines TRBV14 with TRBJ2-7; D possibly corresponds to TRBD1 (6 bases). The V end lost 6 bases, the J end lost 2 bases, and 14 bases lay between the germline ends. Germline V gene lookup returns CDR1 SGHDN and CDR2 FVKESK. The CDR3 consists of 14 residues. CDR3 coding DNA: TGTGCCAGCAGTCAAACAGGGATCCCCTACGAGCAGTACTTC. Amino acids: CASSQTGIPYEQYF.

V is TRBV5-6 and J is TRBJ2-1; no clear D. Between the trimmed V and J ends, which lost 0 bases and 0 bases, there was a span of 7 bases. The CDR3 covers 15 residues. Germline CDR1 SGHDT, CDR2 YYEEEE. The CDR3 is CASSLAYSSYNEQFF. CDR3 bases: TGTGCCAGCAGCTTGGCTTATTCCTCCTACAATGAGCAGTTCTTC.

The chain recombines TRBV19 with TRBJ1-1, with TRBD1 as a possible D gene (5 bases). The V end lost 4 bases, the J end lost 0 bases, and 12 bases lay between the germline ends. Germline CDR1 LNHDA, CDR2 SQIVND (reference sequence). The CDR3 is 15 residues long. The CDR3 reads CASSSTPTVNTEAFF. CDR3 in DNA: TGTGCCAGTAGTAGCACCCCGACAGTGAACACTGAAGCTTTCTTT.

The rearrangement uses TRBV13 and TRBJ1-6; D unclear. CDR1 and CDR2 (germline): PRHDT, FYEKMQ (reference sequence). Between the trimmed V and J ends, which lost 0 bases and 14 bases, there was a span of 11 bases. This CDR3 comprises 13 residues. The DNA of the CDR3 is TGTGCCAGCAGCTTAGGCACAGCTTTCTCCCTCCACTTT. Encoded protein: CASSLGTAFSLHF.

This rearrangement joins TRBV27 to TRBJ1-2; perhaps TRBD1 as D (5 bases). V was cut by 8 bases and J by 7 bases, with 20 bases left in between. This CDR3 is 14 amino acids long. CDR1 MNHEY and CDR2 SMNVEV come from the germline V gene (reference sequence). CDR3 nucleotides: TGTGCCAGCCGGTACATTGGCAGGGCCTCTGGCTACACCTTC. Amino acid sequence: CASRYIGRASGYTF.

This clone has a single count. The rearrangement uses TRBV30 and TRBJ1-1; D may be TRBD1 (5 bases). The CDR3 spans 13 residues. Germline V gene sequence: CDR1 GTSNPN, CDR2 SVGIG (reference sequence). Trimming took off 8 bases at V and 7 bases at J, with 20 bases between the two ends. The CDR3 is CARSDASQGEAFF. CDR3 nucleotide sequence: TGTGCCCGCTCGGACGCGAGCCAGGGTGAAGCTTTCTTT.

The genes are TRBV9 and TRBJ1-4; possible D gene TRBD1, 6 bases. V gave up 0 bases and J gave up 5 bases, with 14 bases separating them. The germline V gene has CDR1 SGDLS and CDR2 YYNGEE. The CDR3 has 16 residues. CDR3 coding DNA: TGTGCCAGCAGCGTAGGATCTGGGGGCCCCAATGAAAAACTGTTTTTT. Protein sequence: CASSVGSGGPNEKLFF.

J is TRBJ2-3 and V is TRBV6-4; a weak D match, TRBD2 (6 bases). Germline CDR1 MRHNA, CDR2 SNTAGT. CDR3 length: 15 amino acids. The ends were cut back, 6 bases at V and 1 base at J, with 14 bases in the middle. This CDR3 is CASSYGGSGTDTQYF. In DNA, the CDR3 is TGTGCCAGCAGCTATGGGGGGTCTGGCACAGATACGCAGTATTTT.

V gene TRBV7-9 combines with J gene TRBJ1-2; D is uncertain. CDR1 is SEHNR, CDR2 FQNEAQ, per germline (reference sequence). The CDR3 consists of 12 residues. V was cut by 5 bases and J by 8 bases, with 12 bases left in between. This CDR3 reads CASSTRHGGYTF. CDR3 coding DNA: TGTGCCAGCAGCACCCGACATGGCGGCTACACCTTC.

This clone was observed a few times. The chain has TRBV28 and TRBJ2-1, with 8 bases identical to TRBD1. Trimming cost V 5 bases and J 6 bases; bases outside gene matches: 9. This CDR3 region has 15 residues. The V gene's germline CDR1 is MDHEN and CDR2 SYDVKM. The CDR3 spells CASSPTGTGINEQFF. Written as DNA, the CDR3 is TGTGCCAGCAGTCCGACCGGGACAGGTATCAATGAGCAGTTCTTC.

The chain couples TRBV27 to TRBJ1-2, with D uncertain. The V gene lost 5 bases and the J gene lost 4 bases, with 17 bases spanning the gap. The CDR3 contains 15 residues. CDR1 is MNHEY and CDR2 is SMNVEV in the germline V gene (reference sequence). The CDR3 nucleotides read TGTGCCAGCAGTCCCGGTACGTTTAGTCCCTATGGCTACACCTTC. As protein: CASSPGTFSPYGYTF.

This chain uses TRBV29-1 with TRBJ2-1; 11 nucleotides match TRBD1. CDR1 is SQVTM and CDR2 is ANQGSEA in the germline V gene. V lost 4 bases, J lost 7 bases, and 9 bases stayed unmatched. This CDR3 contains 15 residues. CDR3 loop: CSVVRTGGGLNEQFF. DNA of the CDR3: TGCAGCGTTGTGAGGACAGGGGGCGGTTTAAATGAGCAGTTCTTC.

The chain has TRBV2 and TRBJ1-2, with 9 bases aligning to TRBD1. Germline loops: CDR1 SNHLY, CDR2 FYNNEI. The CDR3 has 14 residues. Losses at the gene ends were 7 bases for V and 6 bases for J; bases not matched to a gene: 9. The CDR3 DNA reads TGTGCCAGCATTGGGACAGGGATGAAGGATGGCTACACCTTC. It translates to CASIGTGMKDGYTF.

The chain has TRBV5-6 and TRBJ2-7; perhaps TRBD2 as D (5 bases). V dropped 0 bases and J dropped 4 bases, with 11 bases sitting between them. In germline, CDR1 is SGHDT, CDR2 YYEEEE. The CDR3 length is 14 residues. CDR3 loop: CASSLGGNPYEQYF. The CDR3 DNA is TGTGCCAGCAGCTTGGGAGGGAACCCATACGAGCAGTACTTC.

The gene calls are TRBV9 and TRBJ1-3, with D maybe TRBD1 (5 bases). The CDR3 runs 13 residues. V was clipped by 6 bases and J by 2 bases, with 9 bases between them. Germline loops: CDR1 SGDLS, CDR2 YYNGEE. In DNA form, the CDR3 reads TGTGCCAGCAAAGGGGAACCTGGAAACACCATATATTTT. It translates to CASKGEPGNTIYF.

In this sample, this clone turned up once. This chain links TRBV5-4 with TRBJ1-1; D gene uncertain. The germline V gene encodes CDR1 SGHNT and CDR2 YYREEE (reference sequence). V was pared by 2 bases and J by 1 base, with 12 bases between. The CDR3 totals 15 residues. The CDR3, as DNA: TGTGCCAGCAGCTTTCAGGCGGGAACGAACACTGAAGCTTTCTTT. Its protein is CASSFQAGTNTEAFF.

The chain recombines TRBV2 with TRBJ2-7, with D maybe TRBD2 (6 bases). CDR3 length equals 13 residues. In germline, CDR1 is SNHLY, CDR2 FYNNEI. Trimming stripped 1 base from V and 2 bases from J, with 6 bases between. The CDR3 DNA reads TGTGCCAGCAGTGAAGGGAGGGCCTACGAGCAGTACTTC. This sequence encodes CASSEGRAYEQYF.

This clone was seen a handful of times. The rearrangement uses TRBV6-6 and TRBJ1-1; tentative D call: TRBD1 (6 bases). The CDR3 covers 12 residues. Germline V gives CDR1 MNHNY, CDR2 SVGAGI (reference sequence). V lost 7 bases, J lost 4 bases, and 10 bases lay in between. CDR3 region: CASNVDSTEAFF. CDR3 DNA sequence: TGTGCCAGCAACGTGGACAGCACTGAAGCTTTCTTT.

V and J are TRBV19 and TRBJ2-1, with 8 bases matching TRBD2. CDR3 length: 17 amino acids. V shed 7 bases, J shed 0 bases, and the junction held 11 bases outside the gene matches. Germline CDR1 and CDR2: LNHDA and SQIVND (reference sequence). CDR3 in amino acids: CASTASGGLTSYNEQFF. In DNA form, the CDR3 reads TGTGCCAGTACTGCAAGCGGGGGCTTAACCTCCTACAATGAGCAGTTCTTC.

The chain employs TRBV9 and TRBJ2-3; no clear D gene. CDR1 SGDLS and CDR2 YYNGEE come from the germline V gene. The CDR3 contains 14 residues. V was clipped by 3 bases and J by 2 bases, with 10 bases between them. CDR3 bases: TGTGCCAGCAGCGGGCGGATCGACACAGATACGCAGTATTTT. Translated, it gives CASSGRIDTDTQYF.

This chain links TRBV6-5 with TRBJ1-1; 9 bases match TRBD1. Trimming took 8 bases from V and 4 from J; bases not matched to a gene: 11. CDR1 is MNHEY, CDR2 SVGAGI, per germline. This CDR3 spans 15 amino acids. The CDR3 nucleotides are TGTGCCAGCCCCGGACAGGGGTGGAAGTTCACTGAAGCTTTCTTT. Protein: CASPGQGWKFTEAFF.